This TCR beta chain was profiled in a study of early T cells in non-severe SARS-CoV-2 infection (dated by TCRdb to about 2021). Looking at the study overall: Because TCR sequencing relied on bulk RNA taken from unsorted whole blood, pairing of alpha and beta chains was not possible. Paper-wide results and their limitations: VDJdb matching was skewed toward anti-spike CD8 responses, so virus-specific expansions were likely underestimated and private and CD4 specificities were missed.

Library prep was done by 5' RACE. TCRdb records NextSeq 500 as the sequencer. The TCR library protocol attached unique molecular identifiers to individual cDNA molecules to correct for sequencing error and PCR bias. TCR alpha and beta chains were both sequenced, and the abundances of alpha and beta sequences in each sample were closely correlated with each other. The original methods were these. Decombinator V4 was used to annotate TCR sequences for V gene, J gene and CDR3. Expanded TCRs were defined as changing significantly between any two time points under a Poisson model with p below 0.0001. TCR abundances were normalised to the total number of TCRs sequenced per sample and were expressed as counts per million. VDJdb, accessed 1 November 2021, was searched for CMV, EBV and SARS-CoV-2 annotated TCRs, excluding TCRs annotated for multiple antigens. TCRdb cleaned the public reads at Q25 with fastp, built clones with MiXCR and kept in-frame beta chains. Each entry merges the rows of one CDR3 protein and shows their most common DNA and genes. TCRdb's processing, not the authors' own work, is the source of the V and J calls. Counted in this sample were 30,000 to 40,000 distinct CDR3 sequences; 4.5% to 5.5% of them appeared once. Roughly 15% of the sample goes to the ten largest clones.

Comments on this clonotype: The antigen it binds to is not known. It has no much larger one-base neighbor in the sample; base qualities were not kept.

This was a case-control study nested in a cohort of healthcare workers in London, UK, who had nasopharyngeal swab PCR tests and blood samples taken every week. Healthcare workers were enrolled in the week of the UK lockdown, from 23 to 31 March 2020, and were followed every week for up to roughly 15 weeks. The specimen sequenced was whole blood. This sequence originates from an adult who was a healthcare worker with PCR-confirmed SARS-CoV-2 infection or an uninfected control (not recorded which).

The DNA sequence follows: TGTGCCAGCAGTTTCGCCAGGATCAACACCGGGGAGCTGTTTTTT. This sequence encodes CASSFARINTGELFF. In this chain, TRBV28 is recombined with TRBJ2-2, with no reliable assignment of the D segment. The CDR3 covers 15 residues, taking in both the cysteine and the phenylalanine. Only CDR3 DNA remains: 45 bases, in frame from the first base. Trimming costs V 3 bases and J 2 bases, and their ends lie 10 bases apart. The germline V gene sets CDR1 to MDHEN and CDR2 to SYDVKM.